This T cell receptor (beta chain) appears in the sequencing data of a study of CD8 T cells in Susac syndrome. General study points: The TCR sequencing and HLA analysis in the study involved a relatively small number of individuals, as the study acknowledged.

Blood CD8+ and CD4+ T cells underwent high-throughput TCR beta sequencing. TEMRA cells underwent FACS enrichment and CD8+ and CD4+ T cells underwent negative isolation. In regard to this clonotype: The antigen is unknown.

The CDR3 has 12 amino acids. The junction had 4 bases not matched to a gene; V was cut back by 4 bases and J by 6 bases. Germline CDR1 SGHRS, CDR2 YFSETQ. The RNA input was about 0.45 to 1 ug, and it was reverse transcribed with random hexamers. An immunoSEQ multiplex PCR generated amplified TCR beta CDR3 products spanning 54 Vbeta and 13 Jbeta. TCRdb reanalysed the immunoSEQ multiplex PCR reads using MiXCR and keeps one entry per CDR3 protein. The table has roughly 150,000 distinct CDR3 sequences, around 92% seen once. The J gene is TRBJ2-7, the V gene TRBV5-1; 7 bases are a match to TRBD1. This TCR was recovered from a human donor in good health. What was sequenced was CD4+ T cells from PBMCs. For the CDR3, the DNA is TGCGCCAGCAGCGAAGACAGGGCCGAGCAGTACTTC. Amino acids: CASSEDRAEQYF.